This T cell receptor (beta chain) was sequenced for a study of blood T cells in healthy people across ages. Study at large: Through template switching, about one barcoded beta molecule was captured per two T cells, as measured in model experiments. Study-wide findings and caveats: Roughly linear declines in TCR beta diversity per million T cells occurred with age.

There are many counts of this clonotype. What it binds is not known. The sample providers were healthy Caucasian people from Russia, aged about 6 to 95. Isolation yielded PBMCs, at least 6.5 million per sample, in every case. In germline, CDR1 is MNHEY, CDR2 SVGEGT. Trimming pared 6 bases from V and 3 bases from J, leaving 8 bases between. The CDR3 totals 13 residues. Through a sample-barcoded 5' primer and a J-beta primer mix, a second PCR was run for roughly 7 to 11 cycles. TCRdb re-analysed the 5' RACE reads in MiXCR, keeping a single row per CDR3 protein. The table has more than 1,400,000 distinct CDR3 sequences, 40% to 50% seen once.

The chain uses TRBV6-2 or TRBV6-3 and TRBJ2-2; the D is unclear. Sequencing was done on a sample of blood. The sequence derives from a woman between 18 and 29 years old in good health. As DNA, the CDR3 is TGTGCCAGCAGCCATTTTTACACCGGGGAGCTGTTTTTT. This codes for CASSHFYTGELFF.